Following are 12 T cell receptor beta chains from one sample sequenced in a study of beta chain features in type 1 diabetes. What was sequenced were expressed TCRB transcripts, since all of the isolated RNA had been reverse transcribed. This table comes from immunoSEQ multiplex PCR, and its TCRdb copy is limited to in-frame clones, with some not included. The sample includes approximately 380,000 clones, approximately 15% of them seen just once. The sequencing sample was made of naive CD4+ T cells from blood. The receptor source for this set is a woman under 30 in good health.

The chain employs TRBV14 and TRBJ2-7; 10 bases align to TRBD1. CDR1 is SGHDN, CDR2 FVKESK, per germline. CDR3 length: 17 amino acids. Unmatched junction bases numbered 9, after V lost 2 bases and J lost 2 bases. CDR3 bases: TGTGCCAGCAGCCAAAGATATTCCGGGACAGGGGCCTACGAGCAGTACTTC. As protein: CASSQRYSGTGAYEQYF.

This clone was seen a few times. This chain links TRBV23-1 with TRBJ2-5, with D possibly TRBD1 on 5 matching bases. TRBV23-1 is filed as an ORF, its function uncertain. The CDR3 is 15 residues long. V lost 2 bases and J lost 5, with 15 bases in between. The CDR3 spells CASSQGVGAFETQYF. The CDR3 nucleotides read TGCGCCAGCAGTCAAGGGGTAGGGGCATTCGAGACCCAGTACTTC.

This clone was seen a handful of times. J is TRBJ2-3 and V is TRBV30; D may be TRBD2 (7 bases). V was shortened by 0 bases and J by 2 bases, with 12 bases between the two germline ends. This CDR3 comprises 15 residues. Per germline, CDR1 GTSNPN and CDR2 SVGIG (reference sequence). CDR3 nucleotide sequence: TGTGCCTGGAGTGTACAGGGACTACTCACAGATACGCAGTATTTT. Encoded protein: CAWSVQGLLTDTQYF.

A few counts support this clone. V gene TRBV30 combines with J gene TRBJ1-4; possible D gene TRBD1, 5 bases. CDR1 and CDR2 (germline): GTSNPN, SVGIG (reference sequence). CDR3 size: 13 residues. V was cut by 2 bases and J by 5 bases, with 9 bases left in between. Written as DNA, the CDR3 is TGTGCCTGGAGTCCAGGGTTAAATGAAAAACTGTTTTTT. This encodes CAWSPGLNEKLFF. Variable domain in full (rest from reference TRBV30 and TRBJ1-4): SQTIHQWPATLVQPVGSPLSLECTVEGTSNPNLYWYRQAAGRGLQLLFYSVGIGQISSEVPQNLSASRPQDRQFILSSKKLLLSDSGFYLCAWSPGLNEKLFFGSGTQLSVL.

This clone showed up just a few times. The chain links TRBV9 to TRBJ2-7; 16 positions agree with TRBD2. The CDR3 runs to 17 residues. Trimming at V came to 3 bases and at J to 6 bases, leaving 9 bases not matched to a gene. Germline lookup yields CDR1 SGDLS and CDR2 YYNGEE. CDR3 DNA: TGTGCCAGCAGCGCCCAAGGGGGACTAGCGGGAGGGCCCGAGCAGTACTTC. Translated: CASSAQGGLAGGPEQYF.

The chain employs TRBV30 and TRBJ2-1; 8 bases align to TRBD2. Germline-derived CDR1 and CDR2 are GTSNPN and SVGIG (reference sequence). V shed 3 bases and J 8 bases; nucleotides not matched to a gene: 6. The CDR3 contains 13 residues. The CDR3 reads CAWRTAGVHEQFF. The CDR3 DNA sequence: TGTGCCTGGAGAACAGCGGGAGTCCATGAGCAGTTCTTC.

The chain carries TRBV14 and TRBJ1-1, with 8 bases fitting TRBD1. The trim removed 9 bases at V and 0 bases at J, leaving 3 bases unmatched. Germline values: CDR1 SGHDN, CDR2 FVKESK. CDR3 length equals 13 residues. As DNA, the CDR3 is TGTGCCAGTCGGACAGGGATGAACACTGAAGCTTTCTTT. Amino acid sequence: CASRTGMNTEAFF.

The gene calls are TRBV30 and TRBJ2-5; TRBD2 might be the D (6 bases). The J call may be faulty, since TRBJ2-7 better matches the DNA end. The CDR3 is made up of 15 amino acids. Germline CDR1 and CDR2: GTSNPN and SVGIG (reference sequence). CDR3 protein: CAWSVAGTGTYEQYF. The CDR3 coding sequence is TGTGCCTGGAGTGTAGCCGGGACTGGAACCTACGAGCAGTACTTC.

The V call is TRBV7-9, the J call TRBJ2-3; perhaps TRBD1 as D (5 bases). Germline CDR1 reads SEHNR; CDR2 reads FQNEAQ (reference sequence). V dropped 2 bases and J dropped 0 bases, with 9 bases sitting between them. There are 15 residues in the CDR3. The CDR3 DNA reads TGTGCCAGCAGCTTACAGGGCCTAAGCACAGATACGCAGTATTTT. It yields the protein CASSLQGLSTDTQYF.

The V and J genes are TRBV25-1 and TRBJ1-5, with a possible D match to TRBD1 (5 bases). This CDR3 spans 12 amino acids. The germline V gene has CDR1 MGHDK and CDR2 SYGVNS. V shed 5 bases and J shed 11 bases, with 13 bases lying between them. The CDR3, as DNA: TGTGCCAGCAGTCCGCTCGGGGGATCCCAGCATTTT. Its translation is CASSPLGGSQHF.

There are a few counts of this clone. The gene calls are TRBV29-1 and TRBJ2-3; TRBD1 might be the D (5 bases). Germline CDR1 reads SQVTM; CDR2 reads ANQGSEA. This CDR3 has 15 residues. V shed 4 bases and J shed 0 bases, with 14 bases lying between them. CDR3 coding DNA: TGCAGCGTTGTGTGGCGCAGGGTGAGCACAGATACGCAGTATTTT. Protein: CSVVWRRVSTDTQYF.

This chain links TRBV28 with TRBJ2-7; D gene uncertain. There are 13 residues in the CDR3. The V gene lost 2 bases and the J gene lost 2 bases, with 7 bases spanning the gap. Germline CDR1 and CDR2: MDHEN and SYDVKM. The CDR3 sequence is CASSLSQAYEQYF. The CDR3 region has the DNA TGTGCCAGCAGTTTAAGCCAGGCCTACGAGCAGTACTTC.